This passage covers 5 T cell receptor beta chains from one sample sequenced in a study of cytotoxic CD8 clonotypes in ibrutinib-treated CLL. The data were produced by immunoSEQ multiplex PCR, yet TCRdb's version contains in-frame clones alone and is incomplete. The sample has about 130,000 clones; around 80% are singletons. Sample: PBMCs, taken after 12 months of ibrutinib treatment. These receptors were obtained from a human donor with chronic lymphocytic leukemia.

The chain is built from TRBV5-1 and TRBJ1-2; no reliable D call. Germline values: CDR1 SGHRS, CDR2 YFSETQ. This CDR3 is built from 15 residues. The V end lost 4 bases, the J end lost 5 bases, and 18 bases lay between the germline ends. The CDR3 protein is CASSPWPNGDYGYTF. For the CDR3, the DNA is TGCGCCAGCAGCCCTTGGCCGAACGGAGATTATGGCTACACCTTC.

The rearrangement links TRBV20-1 to TRBJ2-4, with D perhaps given as TRBD1 or TRBD2 (5 bases each). Germline assignment: CDR1 DFQATT and CDR2 SNEGSKA (reference sequence). V shed 6 bases and J shed 5 bases, with 5 bases lying between them. The CDR3 consists of 10 residues. In DNA form, the CDR3 reads TGCAGTGCGGGGGAAAACATTCAGTACTTC. It encodes CSAGENIQYF.

V gene TRBV30 combines with J gene TRBJ2-1; tentative D call: TRBD2 (5 bases). The length of the CDR3 is 13 residues. V lost 2 bases, J lost 2 bases, and 7 bases lay in between. Germline CDR1 reads GTSNPN; CDR2 reads SVGIG (reference sequence). CDR3 region: CAWSHGTYNEQFF. In DNA form, the CDR3 reads TGTGCCTGGAGTCACGGGACCTACAATGAGCAGTTCTTC.

This clone is a singleton in its sample. The chain is built from TRBV28 and TRBJ2-5; D uncertain. Trimming pared 6 bases from V and 6 bases from J, leaving 14 bases between. The CDR3 consists of 13 residues. Germline CDR1 reads MDHEN; CDR2 reads SYDVKM. The CDR3 bases are TGTGCCAGCAGCCTCCCTACGCTGAAGACCCAGTACTTC. Translation gives CASSLPTLKTQYF.

The chain recombines TRBV5-4 with TRBJ2-7, with no clear D. CDR1 is SGHNT, CDR2 YYREEE, per germline (reference sequence). V gave up 4 bases and J gave up 2 bases, with 4 bases separating them. This CDR3 is built from 11 residues. DNA for the CDR3: TGTGCCAGCAGCAGCACCTACGAGCAGTACTTC. Protein sequence: CASSSTYEQYF.